A selection of T cell receptor beta chains follows, all from one sample in a study of Graves' ophthalmopathy and Graves' hyperthyroidism. Using its own MiXCR run on the multiplex PCR reads, TCRdb lists one record per CDR3 protein. There are approximately 640,000 distinct CDR3 sequences in the sample; about 38% occur only once, and more than 2.5% lies in the top ten. Input material: peripheral blood. These receptors were taken from an adult man with Graves' ophthalmopathy. CDR3s include the opening cysteine and the closing phenylalanine or tryptophan. The D gene is left open where the match is weak. Clone size is not always given. Where it is, it says once, few, many or a class for expanded clones.

D gene: .; clone size: many; J gene: TRBJ2-6; V gene: TRBV15; CDR3 DNA: TGTGCCACCAGCAGAGATGACGCAAACTCTGGGGCCAACGTCCTGACTTTC; CDR3 protein: CATSRDDANSGANVLTF
D gene: TRBD1; clone size: many; J gene: TRBJ2-2; V gene: TRBV15; CDR3 DNA: TGTGCCACCAGCACAAGTAGGGGGCGTAGAACCGGGGAGCTGTTTTTT; CDR3 protein: CATSTSRGRRTGELFF
D gene: .; clone size: many; J gene: TRBJ2-7; V gene: TRBV20-1; CDR3 DNA: TGCAGTGCTAGAAGGAGTAGGGAGCAGTACTTC; CDR3 protein: CSARRSREQYF
D gene: TRBD2; clone size: .; J gene: TRBJ2-2; V gene: TRBV10-2; CDR3 DNA: TGCGCCAGTACCGGACTAGCGGCATACGCGAACACCGGGGAGCTGTTTTTT; CDR3 protein: CASTGLAAYANTGELFF
D gene: .; clone size: .; J gene: TRBJ1-6; V gene: TRBV7-8; CDR3 DNA: TGTGCCAGCGCCCTTGCCTATGGTTCACCCCTCCACTTT; CDR3 protein: CASALAYGSPLHF
D gene: .; clone size: .; J gene: TRBJ2-7; V gene: TRBV24-1; CDR3 DNA: TGTGCCACCAGGCTCCGAGCCTACGAGCAGTACTTC; CDR3 protein: CATRLRAYEQYF
D gene: TRBD1; clone size: .; J gene: TRBJ2-7; V gene: TRBV7-9; CDR3 DNA: TGTGCCACCAGCAGCTTAGTACAGGGGGACGAGCAGTACTTC; CDR3 protein: CATSSLVQGDEQYF
D gene: .; clone size: many; J gene: TRBJ1-1; V gene: TRBV9; CDR3 DNA: TGTGCCAGCAGCGTGGGACCGAGCACTGAAGCTTTCTTT; CDR3 protein: CASSVGPSTEAFF
D gene: TRBD1; clone size: .; J gene: TRBJ1-6; V gene: TRBV5-5; CDR3 DNA: TGTGCCAGCAGCTTGATCGGGACAGGGCCCTCCTATAATTCACCCCTCCACTTT; CDR3 protein: CASSLIGTGPSYNSPLHF
D gene: .; clone size: many; J gene: TRBJ1-2; V gene: TRBV2; CDR3 DNA: TGTGCCAGCAGTGAAGCCGTGACGGTTGGGTTCGGCTACACCTTC; CDR3 protein: CASSEAVTVGFGYTF
D gene: TRBD2; clone size: .; J gene: TRBJ2-7; V gene: TRBV5-1; CDR3 DNA: TGCGCCAGCAGCACCGGGGCTAGCGGGGGTTACGAGCAGTACTTC; CDR3 protein: CASSTGASGGYEQYF
D gene: TRBD1; clone size: .; J gene: TRBJ2-7; V gene: TRBV7-9; CDR3 DNA: TGTGCCAGCAGGCGCGGGACAGGCTGGGTCGAGCAGTACTTC; CDR3 protein: CASRRGTGWVEQYF
D gene: TRBD2; clone size: many; J gene: TRBJ2-5; V gene: TRBV2; CDR3 DNA: TGTGCCAGCTTCCTAGCGGGGGCTCAGGAGACCCAGTACTTC; CDR3 protein: CASFLAGAQETQYF
D gene: TRBD2; clone size: .; J gene: TRBJ2-5; V gene: TRBV20-1; CDR3 DNA: TGCAGTGCTAGGCCGATAGCGGGGGGAACAGATACGCAGTACTTC; CDR3 protein: CSARPIAGGTDTQYF
D gene: .; clone size: .; J gene: TRBJ2-7; V gene: TRBV25-1; CDR3 DNA: TGTGCCAGCAAGGCCGGGGGCATCTACGAGCAGTACTTC; CDR3 protein: CASKAGGIYEQYF
D gene: TRBD1; clone size: many; J gene: TRBJ1-4; V gene: TRBV6-5; CDR3 DNA: TGTGCCAGCAGTTCGGGACAGGGCGTTGAAAAACTGTTTTTT; CDR3 protein: CASSSGQGVEKLFF
D gene: TRBD1; clone size: .; J gene: TRBJ1-4; V gene: TRBV2; CDR3 DNA: TGTGCCAGCAGTGAAGATGGACAGGGGAATGAAAAACTGTTTTTT; CDR3 protein: CASSEDGQGNEKLFF
D gene: TRBD1; clone size: many; J gene: TRBJ1-1; V gene: TRBV7-9; CDR3 DNA: TGTGCCAGCAGCCGACAGGGCACCGGAACCTTT; CDR3 protein: CASSRQGTGTF
D gene: .; clone size: .; J gene: TRBJ1-1; V gene: TRBV7-2; CDR3 DNA: TGTGCCAGCAGCTTAAGGGGTCCGGGGGGTGAAGCTTTCTTT; CDR3 protein: CASSLRGPGGEAFF
D gene: .; clone size: .; J gene: TRBJ1-6; V gene: TRBV20-1; CDR3 DNA: TGCAGTGCCGACCGGGACCGCAATTCACCCCTCCACTTT; CDR3 protein: CSADRDRNSPLHF
D gene: .; clone size: few; J gene: TRBJ2-7; V gene: TRBV4-1; CDR3 DNA: TGCGCCAGCAGCCAGGGATTAAGGGCCTACGAGCAGTACTTC; CDR3 protein: CASSQGLRAYEQYF
D gene: .; clone size: once; J gene: TRBJ2-5; V gene: TRBV12-3/TRBV12-4; CDR3 DNA: TGTGCCAGCACCGCCGGGACCCAGTACTTC; CDR3 protein: CASTAGTQYF
D gene: .; clone size: .; J gene: TRBJ2-5; V gene: TRBV12-3/TRBV12-4; CDR3 DNA: TGTGCCATCAGCACAGGGGGAGGGGAGACCCAGTACTTC; CDR3 protein: CAISTGGGETQYF
D gene: .; clone size: many; J gene: TRBJ2-5; V gene: TRBV5-1; CDR3 DNA: TGCGCCAGCAGCTTGGAACGGTCGCATCGGACCCAGTACTTC; CDR3 protein: CASSLERSHRTQYF
D gene: .; clone size: .; J gene: TRBJ2-6; V gene: TRBV29-1; CDR3 DNA: TGCAGCGTCGCTAACGGGGCCAACGTCCTGACTTTC; CDR3 protein: CSVANGANVLTF
D gene: TRBD1; clone size: .; J gene: TRBJ1-1; V gene: TRBV6-5; CDR3 DNA: TGTGCCAACAGTTACCAGGGACAGGGGAACTCTGAAGCTTTCTTT; CDR3 protein: CANSYQGQGNSEAFF
D gene: .; clone size: many; J gene: TRBJ1-1; V gene: TRBV25-1; CDR3 DNA: TGTGCCAGCATGCGGGGGCATGAAGCTTTCTTT; CDR3 protein: CASMRGHEAFF
D gene: TRBD1; clone size: .; J gene: TRBJ1-1; V gene: TRBV12-3/TRBV12-4; CDR3 DNA: TGTGCCAGCAGTACAGGACAGGGGTTGAACACTGAAGCTTTCTTT; CDR3 protein: CASSTGQGLNTEAFF
D gene: .; clone size: many; J gene: TRBJ2-5; V gene: TRBV4-2; CDR3 DNA: TGTGCCAGCAGCGACAACAGGGCGGCGGCAGAGACCCAGTACTTC; CDR3 protein: CASSDNRAAAETQYF
D gene: TRBD1; clone size: many; J gene: TRBJ1-1; V gene: TRBV5-1; CDR3 DNA: TGCGCCAGCAGCCCTTGGACAGGGCTCCGCGGCACTGAAGCTTTCTTT; CDR3 protein: CASSPWTGLRGTEAFF
D gene: .; clone size: many; J gene: TRBJ1-1; V gene: TRBV5-1; CDR3 DNA: TGCGCCAGCAGCTTGGTAATGAGGAACACTGAAGCTTTCTTT; CDR3 protein: CASSLVMRNTEAFF
D gene: TRBD2; clone size: .; J gene: TRBJ2-7; V gene: TRBV7-2; CDR3 DNA: TGTGCCAGCAGCTTAAGTACTAGCGGTGGCTCCTACGGGCAGTACTTC; CDR3 protein: CASSLSTSGGSYGQYF
D gene: .; clone size: few; J gene: TRBJ1-2; V gene: TRBV10-3; CDR3 DNA: TGTGCCATCAGTGAGTCCTCACGTGGGCAGGGGCATGGCTACACCTTC; CDR3 protein: CAISESSRGQGHGYTF
D gene: .; clone size: many; J gene: TRBJ2-7; V gene: TRBV6-6; CDR3 DNA: TGTGCCAGCAGTTACCACGGGGGCAACGAGCAGTACTTC; CDR3 protein: CASSYHGGNEQYF
D gene: .; clone size: many; J gene: TRBJ1-5; V gene: TRBV10-3; CDR3 DNA: TGTGCCATCAGTGGGAGCGGGCCGTTAAATCAGCCCCAGCATTTT; CDR3 protein: CAISGSGPLNQPQHF
D gene: .; clone size: few; J gene: TRBJ1-2; V gene: TRBV20-1; CDR3 DNA: TGCAGTGCTAGAGATCCCGGCGGGGCGGCCTATGGCTACACCTTC; CDR3 protein: CSARDPGGAAYGYTF
D gene: .; clone size: .; J gene: TRBJ2-7; V gene: TRBV4-3; CDR3 DNA: TGCGCCAGCAGCCAAGTTACGGGGCGGCCCTCCTACGAGCAGTACTTC; CDR3 protein: CASSQVTGRPSYEQYF
D gene: .; clone size: .; J gene: TRBJ2-7; V gene: TRBV10-3; CDR3 DNA: TGTGCCATCAGTGAAGGACGGGGCGAAGACCCCTACGAGCAGTACTTC; CDR3 protein: CAISEGRGEDPYEQYF
D gene: TRBD1; clone size: .; J gene: TRBJ2-5; V gene: TRBV29-1; CDR3 DNA: TGCAGCGTGGAGGGGACAGGGCACCAAGAGACCCAGTACTTC; CDR3 protein: CSVEGTGHQETQYF
D gene: .; clone size: many; J gene: TRBJ1-1; V gene: TRBV20-1; CDR3 DNA: TGCAGTGCTAGAGCTCTCCGAGAGGGCGAAGCTTTCTTT; CDR3 protein: CSARALREGEAFF
D gene: .; clone size: many; J gene: TRBJ1-2; V gene: TRBV7-9; CDR3 DNA: TGTGCCAGCAGATCCCCCGTGAGTTACGATGGCTACACCTTC; CDR3 protein: CASRSPVSYDGYTF